The text below deals with one TCR beta chain. This clone's antigen is unknown. No much larger clone exists at a distance of one base, and base qualities are not known. The data were produced on an Illumina HiSeq 2500. Quantitative 5'-RACE with molecular barcodes was used to prepare TCR beta libraries. Under the source paper's analysis protocol: A new computational method, built on a probabilistic model of VDJ rearrangement, was used to identify disease-linked TCR variants. TCRdb applied fastp at Q25 and MiXCR to the public reads, then kept only in-frame beta chains. Under each unique CDR3 protein, matching rows form one entry showing the most common genes and DNA. In this record, the V and J calls reflect TCRdb's handling and not the investigators' own analysis. The sample table contains about 89,000 distinct CDR3 sequences; only one count was recorded for 27% of them. The ten largest make up around three fifths of the sample.

This entry comes from a study of CD8 T cells in ankylosing spondylitis (TCRdb year 2017). Context from the whole study: The study profiled T cell receptor beta repertoires in healthy donors and ankylosing spondylitis patients to find disease-linked TCR variants. In total, the full study cohort was made up of some 100 healthy donors and 25 ankylosing spondylitis patients. Peripheral blood samples were taken, and synovial fluid was additionally collected from ankylosing spondylitis patients. What the research found in general, with its limitations: Blood from ankylosing spondylitis patients appeared to be characterized by a TCR beta motif made up of under ten highly homologous amino acid variants. According to the report, matched synovial fluid samples from ankylosing spondylitis patients were significantly enriched for the disease-linked clones. Some TCR beta motif variants had previously been reported in synovial fluid and blood of reactive arthritis patients, which suggested common disease-initiation mechanisms. The disease-linked clones had a CD8+ phenotype and were found at relatively low frequencies in peripheral blood.

The CDR3 covers 15 residues, taking in both the cysteine and the phenylalanine. CDR3 DNA is the only sequence kept; it has 45 bases, read in frame from the first base. From the germline V gene (reference sequence), CDR1 is SEHNR and CDR2 is FQNEAQ. V sheds 5 bases and J sheds 7 bases, leaving 17 bases between their ends. Specimen: blood, either unsorted or a sorted T cell fraction (not recorded which). The rearrangement combines TRBV7-9 with TRBJ1-4, with TRBD1 tentatively as D gene (5 bases match). The TCR originated in a male donor with ankylosing spondylitis or in good health (not recorded which). The CDR3 is CASSRRGVESEKLFF. Read as DNA, the sequence is TGTGCCAGCAGCCGACGAGGGGTCGAGAGTGAAAAACTGTTTTTT.